These 15 T cell receptor beta chains came from one sample sequenced in a study of blood T cell repertoires in COVID-19. Libraries were prepared by immunoSEQ multiplex PCR; TCRdb keeps only in-frame clonotypes and omits some of them. This table has fewer than 700,000 clones, about 89% appearing once. The sample was peripheral blood. The receptors stem from a woman aged 45 to 65 with COVID-19, enrolled during active disease.

The V call is TRBV29-1, the J call TRBJ2-7; D is possibly TRBD2 (5 bases). CDR3 size: 13 residues. Between the trimmed V and J ends, which lost 4 bases and 2 bases, there was a span of 12 bases. Germline values: CDR1 SQVTM, CDR2 ANQGSEA. The CDR3 loop reads CSVAGKGTYEQYF. The CDR3 DNA is TGCAGCGTTGCCGGGAAAGGAACCTACGAGCAGTACTTC.

V and J are TRBV19 and TRBJ2-1; D is ambiguous. V was clipped by 3 bases and J by 4 bases, with 7 bases between them. Germline V gene lookup returns CDR1 LNHDA and CDR2 SQIVND (reference sequence). CDR3 length: 13 residues. This CDR3 is CASSIQVYNEQFF. DNA for the CDR3: TGTGCCAGTAGTATTCAGGTATACAATGAGCAGTTCTTC. The full variable domain, rest sourced from reference TRBV19 and TRBJ2-1, is DGGITQSPKYLFRKEGQNVTLSCEQNLNHDAMYWYRQDPGQGLRLIYYSQIVNDFQKGDIAEGYSVSREKKESFPLTVTSAQKNPTAFYLCASSIQVYNEQFFGPGTRLTVL.

The V and J genes are TRBV5-4 and TRBJ2-2; tentative D call: TRBD2 (5 bases). Germline V lookup: CDR1 SGHNT, CDR2 YYREEE (reference sequence). With 4 bases removed from V and 6 bases from J, the gap between germline ends came to 10 bases. This CDR3 comprises 13 residues. This chain's CDR3 is CASSPDYAGELFF. The CDR3 DNA reads as TGTGCCAGCAGCCCCGACTACGCCGGGGAGCTGTTTTTT.

The chain has TRBV4-2 and TRBJ2-3, with 9 bases identical to TRBD2. Germline CDR1 reads LGHNA; CDR2 reads YNFKEQ. V was pared by 3 bases and J by 14 bases, with 12 bases of the junction left unmatched. The length of the CDR3 is 14 residues. DNA of the CDR3: TGTGCCAGCAGCCACGCAGACGCTAGCGGGGTTTTGTATTTT. Translation: CASSHADASGVLYF.

This sequence joins TRBV19 and TRBJ2-5; weak D call: TRBD1 (6 bases). The CDR3 sequence is 13 residues long. Per germline, CDR1 LNHDA and CDR2 SQIVND (reference sequence). Trimming took off 4 bases at V and 3 bases at J, with 9 bases between the two ends. This chain's CDR3 is CASSNRVEETQYF. In nucleotides, the CDR3 is TGTGCCAGTAGTAACAGGGTGGAAGAGACCCAGTACTTC.

The chain joins TRBV14 to TRBJ1-2, with D uncertain. Trimming took 0 bases from V and 2 from J, leaving 10 bases between them. Per the germline V gene, CDR1 is SGHDN and CDR2 is FVKESK. The CDR3 is made up of 15 amino acids. The CDR3 nucleotides are TGTGCCAGCAGCCAAGATCTGACCGGGAACTATGGCTACACCTTC. Its protein is CASSQDLTGNYGYTF.

The rearrangement links TRBV3-1 (or the pseudogene TRBV3-2) to TRBJ2-1; 16 nucleotides match TRBD2. CDR1 is LGHDT and CDR2 is YNNKEL in the germline V gene (reference sequence). V gave up 3 bases and J gave up 15 bases; unmatched junction bases: 11. The CDR3 totals 16 residues. CDR3 residues: CASSQERGTSGGAPFF. Written as DNA, the CDR3 is TGTGCCAGCAGCCAGGAAAGAGGGACTAGCGGGGGGGCTCCGTTCTTC.

The chain employs TRBV19 and TRBJ1-4; TRBD1 might be the D (5 bases). CDR1 and CDR2 (germline): LNHDA, SQIVND (reference sequence). The CDR3 is 15 residues long. V was trimmed by 5 bases and J by 4 bases, leaving 14 bases between them. The chain's CDR3 is CASSPRTPSNEKLFF. The CDR3 bases are TGTGCCAGTAGTCCCCGGACACCCAGTAATGAAAAACTGTTTTTT.

The chain combines TRBV4-2 with TRBJ1-1, with a weak D call TRBD1 (5 bases). The germline CDR1 and CDR2 sequences are LGHNA and YNFKEQ. This CDR3 has 14 amino acids. Trimming removed 4 bases from V and 1 base from J, with 10 bases in between. The DNA for the CDR3 is TGTGCCAGCAGCCTTAGAACAGGGAACACTGAAGCTTTCTTT. It encodes CASSLRTGNTEAFF.

The genes are TRBV10-2 and TRBJ2-2; the D is unclear. CDR1 and CDR2 (germline): WSHSY, SAAADI. CDR3 length: 15 residues. The ends were cut back, 3 bases at V and 4 bases at J, with 12 bases in the middle. CDR3 region: CASSEWAGPTGELFF. Here the CDR3 DNA reads TGCGCCAGCAGTGAATGGGCCGGCCCCACCGGGGAGCTGTTTTTT.

This clone was recorded only once. The chain uses TRBV11-3 and TRBJ1-2, with TRBD1 identical over 8 bases. Germline CDR1 and CDR2: SGHNT and YENEEA. This CDR3 is built from 16 residues. With V trimmed by 4 bases and J by 4 bases, 11 bases remained unmatched. The CDR3 here is CASSSPMDRDPYGYTF. CDR3 coding DNA: TGTGCCAGCAGCTCACCTATGGACAGGGACCCCTATGGCTACACCTTC. The variable domain in full, completed from reference TRBV11-3 and TRBJ1-2, reads EAGVVQSPRYKIIEKKQPVAFWCNPISGHNTLYWYLQNLGQGPELLIRYENEEAVDDSQLPKDRFSAERLKGVDSTLKIQPAELGDSAVYLCASSSPMDRDPYGYTFGSGTRLTVV.

V gene TRBV5-5 combines with J gene TRBJ2-7, with TRBD1 matching 9 bases. Germline loops: CDR1 SGHKS, CDR2 YYEKEE (reference sequence). V was pared by 4 bases and J by 3 bases, with 5 bases of the junction left unmatched. This CDR3 has 14 residues. The CDR3 DNA sequence: TGTGCCAGCAGCCTTGACAGGGGGTACTACGAGCAGTACTTC. Residues: CASSLDRGYYEQYF.

V usage is TRBV19 and J usage is TRBJ1-2; 7 bases agree with TRBD1. This CDR3 has 13 amino acids. From germline, CDR1 is LNHDA and CDR2 SQIVND (reference sequence). V shed 6 bases and J 11 bases; nucleotides not matched to a gene: 12. In DNA form, the CDR3 reads TGTGCCAGTAGCCCGGCCGACAGGGAGATTTACACCTTC. It specifies CASSPADREIYTF.

The rearrangement joins TRBV13 to TRBJ1-1, with D perhaps matching TRBD1 (5 bases). This CDR3 contains 15 residues. The germline V and J ends were trimmed by 4 bases and 8 bases, with 20 bases remaining between them. CDR1 and CDR2 (germline): PRHDT, FYEKMQ (reference sequence). In nucleotides, the CDR3 is TGTGCCAGCAGCTACAAGGGGAATATCCCCTTAGAAGCTTTCTTT. This sequence encodes CASSYKGNIPLEAFF.

This chain uses TRBV29-1 with TRBJ1-1, with D possibly TRBD1 on 5 matching bases. Germline V gene sequence: CDR1 SQVTM, CDR2 ANQGSEA. There are 13 residues in the CDR3. V lost 6 bases and J lost 2, with 13 bases in between. CDR3 protein: CSVHRGSNTEAFF. The CDR3 nucleotides read TGCAGCGTCCATAGGGGTAGTAACACTGAAGCTTTCTTT. The full variable domain, with the rest looked up from reference TRBV29-1 and TRBJ1-1, is SAVISQKPSRDICQRGTSLTIQCQVDSQVTMMFWYRQQPGQSLTLIATANQGSEATYESGFVIDKFPISRPNLTFSTLTVSNMSPEDSSIYLCSVHRGSNTEAFFGQGTRLTVV.